The T cell receptor (beta chain) under discussion was sequenced for a study of identical twins. The CDR3 spans 14 residues. The germline gives CDR1 LNHDA, CDR2 SQIVND (reference sequence). Trimming took 7 bases from V and 2 from J; bases not matched to a gene: 6. Addition of a universal primer site occurred through template switching, and cDNA carried unique molecular identifiers. TCRdb recomputed calls from the 5' RACE reads with MiXCR, one row per CDR3 protein. Among 300,000 to 350,000 distinct CDR3 sequences listed, roughly 12% were seen once. General study points: Among monozygotic twins, out-of-frame TCR alpha sharing exceeded what models predicted.

This clonotype was observed a few times. Its specificity is unknown. Separately, the same data were catalogued under a study of yellow fever vaccine responses in identical twins.

The rearrangement links TRBV19 to TRBJ2-7, with 9 positions matching TRBD1. Sequencing was done on a sample of CD8+ T cells sorted from blood. This sequence was found in a woman under 30 in good health. The CDR3 reads CASMIGTGTYEQYF. CDR3 DNA sequence: TGTGCCAGTATGATCGGGACAGGGACCTACGAGCAGTACTTC. Based on the CDR3 plus reference TRBV19 and TRBJ2-7, the full variable domain is DGGITQSPKYLFRKEGQNVTLSCEQNLNHDAMYWYRQDPGQGLRLIYYSQIVNDFQKGDIAEGYSVSREKKESFPLTVTSAQKNPTAFYLCASMIGTGTYEQYFGPGTRLTVT.